Reported below is one TCR beta chain. Its antigen is not known. The entry originates in a study of T cell clonotyping in hematopoietic cell transplantation. Only in-frame clones appear in the TCRdb table, and some are missing; sequencing was by immunoSEQ multiplex PCR. The sample lists about 16,000 clones; 75% to 90% were seen once. The CDR3 totals 11 residues. The germline V and J ends were trimmed by 7 bases and 4 bases, with 8 bases remaining between them. From germline, CDR1 is SNHLY and CDR2 FYNNEI. Whole-study results and caveats: No sorting was done, leaving CD4 and CD8 contributions mixed. Graft donor and pretransplant recipient Inverse Simpson Index values predicted broader posttransplant TCR diversity.

This TCR was recovered from a man aged 45-65 years in good health. Some clones in this sample may be carry-over from other donors' samples. V usage is TRBV2 and J usage is TRBJ2-7, with D possibly TRBD1 on 7 matching bases. The sequenced sample consisted of peripheral blood mononuclear cells. CDR3 bases: TGTGCCAGCACAGGGGGGTACGAGCAGTACTTC. Residues: CASTGGYEQYF.